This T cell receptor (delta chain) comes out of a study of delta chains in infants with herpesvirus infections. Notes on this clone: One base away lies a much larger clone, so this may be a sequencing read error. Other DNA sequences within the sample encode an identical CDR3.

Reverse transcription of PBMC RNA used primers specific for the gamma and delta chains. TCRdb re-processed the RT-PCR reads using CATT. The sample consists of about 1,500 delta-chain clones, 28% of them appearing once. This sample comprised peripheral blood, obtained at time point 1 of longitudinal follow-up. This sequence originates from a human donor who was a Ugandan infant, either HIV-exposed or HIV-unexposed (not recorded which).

The DNA of the CDR3 is TGTGCTCTTGGGACCCATAGGGCTGGGCTGGGGACCGATAAACTCATCTTT. This sequence encodes CALGTHRAGLGTDKLIF. The chain links TRDV1 to TRDJ1; a possible D gene is TRDD3 (6 bases). Germline assignment: CDR1 TSWWSYY and CDR2 QGS. The CDR3 extends over 17 amino acids. V was trimmed by 5 bases and J by 2 bases, leaving 21 bases between them.